The 23 T cell receptor beta chains listed next were all sequenced from one sample in a study of CD8 T cells in Susac syndrome. Reverse transcription used about 0.45 to 1 ug RNA and random hexamers. TCRdb passed the immunoSEQ multiplex PCR reads through MiXCR, listing each CDR3 protein once. The sample holds hundreds of thousands of distinct CDR3 sequences, about 95% seen once. Sequenced: CD4+ T cells from PBMCs. These TCRs come from a human donor with Susac syndrome.

The chain joins TRBV20-1 to TRBJ2-3; 8 bases match TRBD2. The germline gives CDR1 DFQATT, CDR2 SNEGSKA (reference sequence). Trimming removed 0 bases from V and 8 bases from J; junction bases left unmatched: 16. This CDR3 comprises 17 residues. The CDR3, as DNA: TGCAGTGCTAGAGACCCCAACGGGGGGGCGGGGCGAGTTACGCAGTATTTT. This sequence encodes CSARDPNGGAGRVTQYF.

The chain recombines TRBV20-1 with TRBJ2-7; no definite D call. Germline CDR1 reads DFQATT; CDR2 reads SNEGSKA (reference sequence). V was pared by 3 bases and J by 2 bases, with 8 bases between. The CDR3 totals 12 residues. As DNA, the CDR3 is TGCAGTGCTAGGCGGCAGGCCTACGAGCAGTACTTC. Translation gives CSARRQAYEQYF.

The rearrangement joins TRBV5-1 to TRBJ1-3, with no clear D. Germline assignment: CDR1 SGHRS and CDR2 YFSETQ. This CDR3 has 15 amino acids. V lost 0 bases to trimming and J lost 0 bases, with 7 bases between them. The DNA of the CDR3 is TGCGCCAGCAGCTTGGGACCGAGCTCTGGAAACACCATATATTTT. Residues: CASSLGPSSGNTIYF. Full variable domain (missing parts from reference TRBV5-1 and TRBJ1-3): KAGVTQTPRYLIKTRGQQVTLSCSPISGHRSVSWYQQTPGQGLQFLFEYFSETQRNKGNFPGRFSGRQFSNSRSEMNVSTLELGDSALYLCASSLGPSSGNTIYFGEGSWLTVV.

The chain employs TRBV4-1 and TRBJ1-1; D may be TRBD1 (5 bases). The V gene lost 4 bases and the J gene lost 1 base, with 13 bases spanning the gap. The germline gives CDR1 MGHRA, CDR2 YSYEKL. The CDR3 length is 15 residues. This CDR3 reads CASSPVPGENTEAFF. In DNA form, the CDR3 reads TGCGCCAGCAGCCCAGTCCCGGGGGAGAACACTGAAGCTTTCTTT.

The chain joins TRBV4-3 to TRBJ2-7, with 7 bases identical to TRBD1. CDR3 length equals 16 residues. Germline trimming cut 1 base from V and 2 bases from J; bases unmatched to any gene: 8. Germline V gene data show CDR1 as LGHNA and CDR2 as YSLEER. The CDR3 is CASSQATGISTYEQYF. Written as DNA, the CDR3 is TGCGCCAGCAGCCAAGCGACAGGGATTTCGACCTACGAGCAGTACTTC.

V usage is TRBV20-1 and J usage is TRBJ1-4, with D unresolved. The V gene lost 7 bases and the J gene lost 4 bases, with 19 bases spanning the gap. From germline, CDR1 is DFQATT and CDR2 SNEGSKA (reference sequence). The CDR3 is made up of 15 amino acids. The CDR3 sequence: CSVLHTWWGNEKLFF. The CDR3 DNA follows: TGCAGTGTCCTACATACCTGGTGGGGTAATGAAAAACTGTTTTTT.

The chain is built from TRBV20-1 and TRBJ2-3; 10 bases line up with TRBD2. The germline gives CDR1 DFQATT, CDR2 SNEGSKA (reference sequence). CDR3 length: 14 residues. Trimming at V came to 7 bases and at J to 1 base, leaving 5 bases not matched to a gene. In DNA form, the CDR3 reads TGCAGTGTCCAAAGCGGGGGGGGCACAGATACGCAGTATTTT. As protein: CSVQSGGGTDTQYF.

The gene calls are TRBV7-2 and TRBJ2-7, with D perhaps assigned TRBD1 or TRBD2 (6 bases each). Germline CDR1 and CDR2: SGHTA and FQGNSA. The CDR3 consists of 14 residues. The germline V and J ends were trimmed by 6 bases and 0 bases, with 12 bases remaining between them. CDR3 region: CASRRGESSYEQYF. The CDR3 DNA reads TGTGCCAGCAGAAGGGGGGAGTCCTCCTACGAGCAGTACTTC.

This clonotype is a singleton in its sample. The CDR3 reads CSVILSSRTGGNYGYTF. The CDR3 coding sequence is TGCAGCGTTATCCTGTCGAGCCGGACAGGGGGCAACTATGGCTACACCTTC. The chain links TRBV29-1 to TRBJ1-2; 11 nucleotides agree with TRBD1. The CDR3 is made up of 17 amino acids. The ends lost 5 bases at V and 2 bases at J; junction bases unmatched: 13. Per the germline V gene, CDR1 is SQVTM and CDR2 is ANQGSEA.

The rearrangement links TRBV6-1 to TRBJ1-1; 9 nucleotides match TRBD1. The CDR3 has 16 residues. Germline loops: CDR1 MNHNS, CDR2 SASEGT. With V trimmed by 6 bases and J by 5 bases, 13 bases remained unmatched. Here the CDR3 DNA reads TGTGCCAGCAGGAGGGGGGTAGACAGGGGGAGGACTGAAGCTTTCTTT. Protein: CASRRGVDRGRTEAFF.

This clonotype is a singleton in its sample. This chain connects TRBV7-3 to TRBJ2-1; D remains unclear. Trimming shortened V by 5 bases and J by 6 bases, and 8 bases separated the two germline ends. The CDR3 is made up of 12 amino acids. Germline V lookup: CDR1 SGHTA, CDR2 FQGTGA. The CDR3 nucleotides read TGTGCCAGCAGCGGAACAACCAATGAGCAGTTCTTC. Its translation is CASSGTTNEQFF.

The chain recombines TRBV24-1 with TRBJ2-1, with D tentatively TRBD1 (6 bases). In germline, CDR1 is KGHDR, CDR2 SFDVKD. CDR3 length: 16 amino acids. The V end lost 3 bases, the J end lost 10 bases, and 21 bases lay between the germline ends. The CDR3 loop is CATSDPRGPGEREQFF. For the CDR3, the DNA is TGTGCCACCAGTGATCCCAGGGGCCCCGGAGAAAGGGAGCAGTTCTTC.

This chain connects TRBV12-3 or TRBV12-4 to TRBJ1-2, with 8 bases lining up with TRBD1. V gave up 5 bases and J gave up 8 bases; unmatched junction bases: 19. The CDR3 runs to 17 residues. CDR3 in amino acids: CASSTPGTGYKGRGYTF. CDR3 coding DNA: TGTGCCAGCAGTACCCCCGGGACAGGATATAAGGGCCGCGGCTACACCTTC.

Details on this clonotype: As the CDR3 is not closed by the conserved phenylalanine or tryptophan, this likely results from a read error. The genes are TRBV9 and TRBJ2-7; TRBD1 aligns across 7 bases. This CDR3 has 14 residues. Per the germline V gene, CDR1 is SGDLS and CDR2 is YYNGEE. V lost 4 bases, J lost 5 bases, and 9 bases stayed unmatched. In DNA form, the CDR3 reads TGTGCCAGCAGCCCTAACCCGACAGGGAACGAGCAGTACCTC. Its translation: CASSPNPTGNEQYL.

The gene calls are TRBV5-6 and TRBJ1-5; D might be TRBD1 (6 bases). CDR1 SGHDT and CDR2 YYEEEE come from the germline V gene. Trimming shortened V by 4 bases and J by 6 bases, and 17 bases separated the two germline ends. This CDR3 contains 15 residues. The CDR3 spells CASSHRTGSLQPQHF. CDR3 bases: TGTGCCAGCAGCCACAGAACAGGGTCGCTTCAGCCCCAGCATTTT. The full variable domain, rest sourced from reference TRBV5-6 and TRBJ1-5, is DAGVTQSPTHLIKTRGQQVTLRCSPKSGHDTVSWYQQALGQGPQFIFQYYEEEERQRGNFPDRFSGHQFPNYSSELNVNALLLGDSALYLCASSHRTGSLQPQHFGDGTRLSIL.

The V gene is TRBV5-1, the J gene TRBJ2-1; D might be TRBD1 (6 bases). Germline V gene sequence: CDR1 SGHRS, CDR2 YFSETQ. The CDR3 has 14 amino acids. The germline V and J ends were trimmed by 0 bases and 5 bases, with 9 bases remaining between them. CDR3 loop: CASSLGGPDNEQFF. The CDR3 DNA sequence: TGCGCCAGCAGCTTGGGGGGGCCCGACAATGAGCAGTTCTTC.

V gene TRBV6-1 combines with J gene TRBJ2-4; D uncertain. The germline V gene encodes CDR1 MNHNS and CDR2 SASEGT. The CDR3 is 16 amino acids. V was pared by 3 bases and J by 0 bases, with 12 bases between. CDR3 DNA sequence: TGTGCCAGCAGTGAGATACTACGAGGAGCCAAAAACATTCAGTACTTC. Protein sequence: CASSEILRGAKNIQYF.

This chain joins TRBV20-1 and TRBJ1-2, with 8 bases identical to TRBD1. CDR1 is DFQATT, CDR2 SNEGSKA, per germline (reference sequence). V was pared by 1 base and J by 6 bases, with 10 bases of the junction left unmatched. The CDR3 loop spans 15 amino acids. Here the CDR3 reads CSARGGRGLGDGYTF. CDR3 nucleotides: TGCAGTGCTAGAGGAGGCAGGGGGCTGGGAGATGGCTACACCTTC.

This chain links TRBV20-1 with TRBJ1-6, with D unclear. V was pared by 6 bases and J by 4 bases, with 13 bases between. CDR1 is DFQATT, CDR2 SNEGSKA, per germline (reference sequence). The CDR3 runs 14 residues. CDR3 protein: CSAHLQGYNSPLHF. The CDR3 DNA reads as TGCAGTGCCCACCTCCAAGGGTATAATTCACCCCTCCACTTT.

The rearrangement joins TRBV20-1 to TRBJ2-5; 8 nucleotides agree with TRBD2. From germline, CDR1 is DFQATT and CDR2 SNEGSKA (reference sequence). The CDR3 is made up of 14 amino acids. The trim removed 7 bases at V and 2 bases at J, leaving 9 bases unmatched. The CDR3 loop reads CSGEKRGWQETQYF. The CDR3 bases are TGCAGTGGAGAGAAGCGGGGGTGGCAAGAGACCCAGTACTTC.

The chain carries TRBV29-1 and TRBJ1-2, with no clear D. The CDR3 sequence is 16 residues long. V was pared by 1 base and J by 4 bases, with 19 bases between. Looked up from germline, CDR1 is SQVTM and CDR2 is ANQGSEA. This CDR3 reads CSVEVYGRENLYGYTF. CDR3 nucleotides: TGCAGCGTTGAAGTCTACGGACGGGAGAATCTCTATGGCTACACCTTC.

The chain carries TRBV5-4 and TRBJ2-3; D may correspond to TRBD1 or TRBD2 (6 bases each). The CDR3 is 16 amino acids. The V end lost 0 bases, the J end lost 4 bases, and 15 bases lay between the germline ends. From germline, CDR1 is SGHNT and CDR2 YYREEE (reference sequence). In nucleotides, the CDR3 is TGTGCCAGCAGCTTGGCGTCCGGGGGCCGCGCAGATACGCAGTATTTT. This translates into CASSLASGGRADTQYF.

This clonotype showed up just once. This sequence joins TRBV27 and TRBJ1-1, with D possibly matching TRBD1 (6 bases). The CDR3 length is 14 residues. Trimming left V 6 bases short and J 0 bases short, with 11 bases between. Germline V gives CDR1 MNHEY, CDR2 SMNVEV (reference sequence). CDR3 in DNA: TGTGCCAGCAGAGGACAGCTTATGAACACTGAAGCTTTCTTT. Translating gives CASRGQLMNTEAFF.